Shown below are 25 T cell receptor beta chains from a single sample sequenced in a study of shared clonotypes between healthy human individuals. Repertoires were generated with immunoSEQ multiplex PCR, while TCRdb's copy carries only in-frame clones and drops some. The sample carries about 2 million clones, approximately 95% recorded once. The sequencing sample was made of naive CD4+ T cells sorted from blood. Subset noted: CD45RA+ positively selected. The receptors were sampled from a man in his late teens or twenties in good health.

A word on this clone: Other nucleotide sequences from this sample produce the same CDR3. In DNA form, the CDR3 reads TGCGCCAGCAGCTTGGATTTAAGCACAGATACGCAGTATTTT. Translating gives CASSLDLSTDTQYF. The genes are TRBV5-1 and TRBJ2-3, with D unclear. This CDR3 is built from 14 residues. Germline V CDR1 and CDR2: SGHRS, YFSETQ. V lost 0 bases to trimming and J lost 0 bases, with 5 bases between them. The variable domain in full, completed from reference TRBV5-1 and TRBJ2-3, reads KAGVTQTPRYLIKTRGQQVTLSCSPISGHRSVSWYQQTPGQGLQFLFEYFSETQRNKGNFPGRFSGRQFSNSRSEMNVSTLELGDSALYLCASSLDLSTDTQYFGPGTRLTVL.

The V call is TRBV28, the J call TRBJ1-1; D uncertain. The V and J ends lost 3 bases and 5 bases respectively, with 13 bases between them. Germline-derived CDR1 and CDR2 are MDHEN and SYDVKM. The length of the CDR3 is 14 residues. The CDR3, as DNA: TGTGCCAGCAGTTTTGAGGTAAGGAGGACTGAAGCTTTCTTT. Protein product: CASSFEVRRTEAFF.

Notes on this clone: Additional DNA sequences in this sample encode the identical CDR3. The gene calls are TRBV5-4 and TRBJ2-7; 7 nucleotides line up with TRBD1. CDR1 SGHNT and CDR2 YYREEE come from the germline V gene (reference sequence). V trimming: 5 bases; J trimming: 0 bases; junction bases outside the gene matches: 5. This CDR3 region has 14 residues. This chain's CDR3 is CASSWDRSSYEQYF. Written as DNA, the CDR3 is TGTGCCAGCAGTTGGGACAGAAGCTCCTACGAGCAGTACTTC.

Note on this clone: Additional DNA sequences in this sample encode the identical CDR3. The V call is TRBV30, the J call TRBJ2-5, with D possibly matching TRBD2 (5 bases). The CDR3 covers 12 residues. CDR1 and CDR2 from the germline V gene are GTSNPN and SVGIG (reference sequence). V was trimmed by 0 bases and J by 7 bases, leaving 9 bases between them. The CDR3 reads CAWSVLGGTQYF. For the CDR3, the DNA is TGTGCCTGGAGTGTACTTGGAGGGACCCAGTACTTC.

This chain links TRBV30 with TRBJ1-1; 8 positions match TRBD1. The CDR3 spans 15 residues. The ends lost 5 bases at V and 0 bases at J; junction bases unmatched: 8. The V gene's germline CDR1 is GTSNPN and CDR2 SVGIG (reference sequence). The DNA of the CDR3 is TGTGCCTGGCACCCCGTGGACAGGGTGAACACTGAAGCTTTCTTT. This encodes CAWHPVDRVNTEAFF.

The rearrangement uses TRBV30 and TRBJ1-6; TRBD1 aligns across 9 bases. The V gene end was trimmed by 2 bases and the J gene end by 6 bases; junction bases not matched to a gene: 8. The germline CDR1 and CDR2 sequences are GTSNPN and SVGIG (reference sequence). This CDR3 has 16 residues. The CDR3 DNA is TGTGCCTGGAGTCTCAGGTCGGACAGGGGTAATTCACCCCTCCACTTT. Amino acids: CAWSLRSDRGNSPLHF.

The rearrangement links TRBV13 to TRBJ2-7, with D possibly TRBD1 on 6 matching bases. The length of the CDR3 is 11 residues. V was shortened by 10 bases and J by 7 bases, with 14 bases between the two germline ends. Per germline, CDR1 PRHDT and CDR2 FYEKMQ (reference sequence). Here the CDR3 DNA reads TGTGCCACTACACAGGGTAGGGAGCAGTACTTC. It yields the protein CATTQGREQYF.

V is TRBV29-1 and J is TRBJ2-7; 10 bases agree with TRBD2. The CDR3 loop spans 12 amino acids. Unmatched junction bases numbered 3, after V lost 6 bases and J lost 4 bases. CDR1 is SQVTM and CDR2 is ANQGSEA in the germline V gene. The CDR3 region has the DNA TGCAGCGTAGCGGGAGGGCCTTACGAGCAGTACTTC. Amino acid sequence: CSVAGGPYEQYF.

This chain links TRBV7-9 with TRBJ2-7, with 10 bases that match TRBD2. The CDR3 runs to 15 residues. The J segment lost 6 bases and the V segment lost 1 base, leaving 6 bases of the junction unmatched. The germline V gene encodes CDR1 SEHNR and CDR2 FQNEAQ (reference sequence). The CDR3 loop reads CASSLGLAGVGEQYF. CDR3 nucleotides: TGTGCCAGCAGCTTAGGCCTAGCGGGGGTAGGCGAGCAGTACTTC.

The count of this clone is one. The V and J genes are TRBV10-3 and TRBJ2-7, with D uncertain. The CDR3 has 11 residues. V dropped 3 bases and J dropped 6 bases, with 6 bases sitting between them. CDR1 and CDR2 from the germline V gene are ENHRY and SYGVKD. CDR3 sequence reads: CAISDISEQYF. The CDR3 DNA follows: TGTGCCATCAGTGATATAAGCGAGCAGTACTTC.

The CDR3: CASSNTATSGNTIYF. The CDR3 DNA follows: TGTGCCAGCAGTAATACAGCAACCTCTGGAAACACCATATATTTT. The V call is TRBV7-2, the J call TRBJ1-3; D not certain. With 6 bases removed from V and 0 bases from J, the gap between germline ends came to 12 bases. The germline CDR1 and CDR2 sequences are SGHTA and FQGNSA. The CDR3 consists of 15 residues.

The sample holds a few counts of this clone. The genes are TRBV25-1 and TRBJ1-5, with TRBD1 as a possible D gene (5 bases). Germline V gives CDR1 MGHDK, CDR2 SYGVNS. Deletions cut 4 bases from V and 1 base from J, with 8 bases between. The CDR3 contains 14 residues. Written as DNA, the CDR3 is TGTGCCAGCAGTGGCAGGGCAAGCAATCAGCCCCAGCATTTT. Translation: CASSGRASNQPQHF.

CDR3 sequence reads: CASSVAGTSAFGQFF. Written as DNA, the CDR3 is TGTGCCAGCAGCGTAGCCGGGACTAGCGCATTTGGGCAGTTCTTC. The chain uses TRBV9 and TRBJ2-1, with 10 bases lining up with TRBD2. The junction had 9 bases not matched to a gene; V was cut back by 0 bases and J by 12 bases. The CDR3 is 15 amino acids. Germline CDR1 and CDR2: SGDLS and YYNGEE. Looking up the rest from reference TRBV9 and TRBJ2-1 gives the full variable domain: DSGVTQTPKHLITATGQRVTLRCSPRSGDLSVYWYQQSLDQGLQFLIQYYNGEERAKGNILERFSAQQFPDLHSELNLSSLELGDSALYFCASSVAGTSAFGQFFGPGTRLTVL.

On this clone itself: This specimen includes other DNA sequences encoding the same CDR3. The chain joins TRBV20-1 to TRBJ2-7, with TRBD2 as a possible D gene (6 bases). CDR1 and CDR2 (germline): DFQATT, SNEGSKA (reference sequence). V lost 5 bases, J lost 7 bases, and 12 bases lay in between. The CDR3 consists of 11 residues. CDR3: CSAYTRGEQYF. The CDR3 bases are TGCAGTGCTTATACCCGGGGGGAGCAGTACTTC.

V usage is TRBV7-2 and J usage is TRBJ1-3; no firm D call. CDR1 is SGHTA, CDR2 FQGNSA, per germline. The CDR3 consists of 16 residues. Between the trimmed V and J ends, which lost 1 base and 1 base, there was a span of 11 bases. The CDR3: CASSLVSGRSGNTIYF. Written as DNA, the CDR3 is TGTGCCAGCAGCTTAGTCTCGGGGAGATCTGGAAACACCATATATTTT.

This chain uses TRBV15 with TRBJ2-7, with D unclear. Germline CDR1 is LNHNV and CDR2 is YYDKDF (reference sequence). Trimming removed 5 bases from V and 0 bases from J, with 17 bases in between. The CDR3 loop spans 16 amino acids. The CDR3 is CATSSRPPVSSYEQYF. The CDR3 DNA sequence: TGTGCCACCAGCTCCAGACCGCCTGTGAGCTCCTACGAGCAGTACTTC.

V usage is TRBV6-5 and J usage is TRBJ1-2; TRBD1 agrees at 8 bases. The J segment lost 4 bases and the V segment lost 5 bases, leaving 6 bases of the junction unmatched. Germline CDR1 reads MNHEY; CDR2 reads SVGAGI. The CDR3 contains 14 residues. CDR3 loop: CASSTDRGPYGYTF. The CDR3 bases are TGTGCCAGCAGTACCGACAGGGGCCCCTATGGCTACACCTTC.

The V gene is TRBV28, the J gene TRBJ2-7, with D possibly TRBD1 on 6 matching bases. Germline V lookup: CDR1 MDHEN, CDR2 SYDVKM. V lost 7 bases, J lost 0 bases, and 16 bases lay in between. The CDR3 is 15 residues long. The CDR3 region is CASTLGGVASYEQYF. The DNA of the CDR3 is TGTGCCAGCACGCTAGGGGGAGTGGCCTCCTACGAGCAGTACTTC.

A word on this clone: The same CDR3 arises from other DNA sequences in this sample as well. The rearrangement links TRBV10-3 to TRBJ1-5; no reliable D call. This CDR3 has 17 amino acids. Per germline, CDR1 ENHRY and CDR2 SYGVKD. Trimming took 0 bases from V and 2 from J, leaving 14 bases between them. CDR3 in DNA: TGTGCCATCAGTGAGTCACCCGGAGGTAGTGGCAATCAGCCCCAGCATTTT. It specifies CAISESPGGSGNQPQHF.

CDR3 coding DNA: TGTGCCATCAGCGCAGTCGGCTCCTACGAGCAGTACTTC. Translation: CAISAVGSYEQYF. The chain links TRBV10-3 to TRBJ2-7, with D unresolved. Trimming removed 6 bases from V and 0 bases from J, with 9 bases in between. The V gene's germline CDR1 is ENHRY and CDR2 SYGVKD. This CDR3 is 13 amino acids long.

This clone has just one count. Other DNA sequences within the sample encode an identical CDR3. V is TRBV30 and J is TRBJ1-1; D is unresolved. The CDR3 runs to 11 residues. Per the germline V gene, CDR1 is GTSNPN and CDR2 is SVGIG (reference sequence). The V end was cut by 5 bases, the J end by 4 bases, with 8 bases between. In nucleotides, the CDR3 is TGTGCCTGGCATCGGGGCACTGAAGCTTTCTTT. This sequence encodes CAWHRGTEAFF.

CDR3 DNA: TGTGCCAGCAGCTTAGGGCGGACTAGCGGGAGGGCCTACGAGCAGTACTTC. Protein: CASSLGRTSGRAYEQYF. The chain uses TRBV11-2 and TRBJ2-7; 15 bases line up with TRBD2. With V trimmed by 1 base and J by 2 bases, 3 bases remained unmatched. CDR1 and CDR2 from the germline V gene are SGHAT and FQNNGV. The length of the CDR3 is 17 residues.

The chain is built from TRBV4-1 and TRBJ2-6; unclear D gene. Germline CDR1 reads MGHRA; CDR2 reads YSYEKL. V was pared by 3 bases and J by 2 bases, with 11 bases between. This CDR3 has 16 residues. CDR3: CASSQTSGTGANVLTF. CDR3 DNA sequence: TGCGCCAGCAGCCAGACGAGTGGAACTGGGGCCAACGTCCTGACTTTC.

The CDR3 DNA follows: TGTGCCAGCAGTAAGGGACAGCAGTCCGGAAACACCATATATTTT. Protein: CASSKGQQSGNTIYF. The rearrangement joins TRBV5-4 to TRBJ1-3; 7 nucleotides match TRBD1. Unmatched junction bases numbered 9, after V lost 5 bases and J lost 4 bases. The germline CDR1 and CDR2 sequences are SGHNT and YYREEE (reference sequence). This CDR3 region has 15 residues.

The rearrangement joins TRBV7-2 to TRBJ2-5; 8 bases match TRBD1. CDR1 and CDR2 from the germline V gene are SGHTA and FQGNSA. Trimming took 5 bases from V and 3 from J; bases not matched to a gene: 2. This CDR3 has 13 amino acids. The CDR3 DNA is TGTGCCAGCAGCCCGGGACAGGAAGAGACCCAGTACTTC. Translating gives CASSPGQEETQYF.